This TCR beta chain was identified in a study of metastatic and nonmetastatic thyroid tumors. TCRdb reanalyzed the PCR reads with MiXCR. The profile shows tens of thousands of clones, around 17% of them singletons. Patients had received no treatment of any kind before thyroid surgery. The CDR3 has 14 amino acids. Germline V lookup: CDR1 MNHNS, CDR2 SASEGT. V lost 5 bases, J lost 2 bases, and 10 bases lay in between. The TCR sequence derives from a female donor with papillary thyroid cancer or a benign thyroid nodule (not recorded which). Some clones in this sample may be carry-over from other donors' samples. Sequences were obtained from blood. The V gene is TRBV6-1, the J gene TRBJ2-1; the D is unclear. The CDR3 region has the DNA TGTGCCAGCAGTTCCGTTGGGACCTACAATGAGCAGTTCTTC. Translation: CASSSVGTYNEQFF.